This passage covers 14 T cell receptor beta chains from one sample sequenced in a study of control samples from healthy donors and cancer patients. Only in-frame clones appear in the TCRdb table, and some are missing; sequencing was by immunoSEQ multiplex PCR. The repertoire has about 80,000 clones, 70% to 90% of them found once; the top ten carry around 5.7%. Input material: blood. The receptors derive from a woman aged 50 to 60 in good health.

The CDR3 coding sequence is TGTGCCAGCAGAAGAAAATACGAGCAGTACTTC. This sequence encodes CASRRKYEQYF. The rearrangement links TRBV6-5 to TRBJ2-7; D unresolved. The CDR3 is made up of 11 amino acids. Germline values: CDR1 MNHEY, CDR2 SVGAGI. With 6 bases removed from V and 4 bases from J, the gap between germline ends came to 7 bases.

The chain combines TRBV6-1 with TRBJ1-2; TRBD1 is a possible D gene (6 bases). Germline V gives CDR1 MNHNS, CDR2 SASEGT. This CDR3 is 16 amino acids long. Deletions cut 3 bases from V and 5 bases from J, with 19 bases between. CDR3 bases: TGTGCCAGCAGTGACGTACTCTTGACAGGTGTTTATGGCTACACCTTC. It translates to CASSDVLLTGVYGYTF.

This chain joins TRBV6-1 and TRBJ1-1; D unresolved. Trimming removed 4 bases at V and 0 bases at J, with 15 bases between. CDR3 length: 16 amino acids. In germline, CDR1 is MNHNS, CDR2 SASEGT. The CDR3 loop is CASSVIPRAVNTEAFF. DNA of the CDR3: TGTGCCAGCAGTGTTATTCCCCGGGCAGTGAACACTGAAGCTTTCTTT.

The V call is TRBV6-5, the J call TRBJ2-3; no reliable D call. V lost 6 bases and J lost 2, with 15 bases in between. CDR1 is MNHEY and CDR2 is SVGAGI in the germline V gene. This CDR3 has 15 residues. The CDR3: CASRGSLVYTDTQYF. CDR3 bases: TGTGCCAGCAGGGGTTCTCTGGTGTACACAGATACGCAGTATTTT.

The chain is built from TRBV7-2 and TRBJ1-3; D not resolved. Trimming pared 2 bases from V and 3 bases from J, leaving 8 bases between. The CDR3 totals 14 residues. Germline V gives CDR1 SGHTA, CDR2 FQGNSA. This CDR3 is CASSLSTVGNTIYF. CDR3 coding DNA: TGTGCCAGCAGCTTATCGACGGTTGGAAACACCATATATTTT.

This clone was picked up one time. This chain connects TRBV10-3 to TRBJ1-1; D unresolved. V was clipped by 9 bases and J by 1 base, with 12 bases between them. Germline-derived CDR1 and CDR2 are ENHRY and SYGVKD. The CDR3 covers 13 residues. The CDR3 loop reads CAITLNENTEAFF. The CDR3 region has the DNA TGTGCCATTACGCTAAATGAGAACACTGAAGCTTTCTTT.

The V and J genes are TRBV28 and TRBJ2-7; TRBD1 matches at 9 bases. The CDR3 length is 14 residues. V lost 5 bases and J lost 6; bases outside the gene matches: 8. CDR1 and CDR2 from the germline V gene are MDHEN and SYDVKM. The CDR3 here is CASSETGGRTEQYF. The CDR3 bases are TGTGCCAGCAGTGAGACAGGGGGTCGCACCGAGCAGTACTTC.

The V and J genes are TRBV7-9 and TRBJ2-1; D not certain. Between the trimmed V and J ends, which lost 6 bases and 6 bases, there was a span of 6 bases. Per germline, CDR1 SEHNR and CDR2 FQNEAQ (reference sequence). The CDR3 has 11 amino acids. The CDR3 nucleotides are TGTGCCAGCAGGTCGGGCAATGAGCAGTTCTTC. Translation: CASRSGNEQFF.

J is TRBJ1-6 and V is TRBV27, with 8 bases fitting TRBD1. Germline assignment: CDR1 MNHEY and CDR2 SMNVEV (reference sequence). V was clipped by 3 bases and J by 1 base; unmatched bases: 8. The CDR3 extends over 18 amino acids. The CDR3 here is CASSFSTGGTSYNSPLHF. CDR3 sequence (DNA): TGTGCCAGCAGTTTTAGCACAGGGGGAACGTCCTATAATTCACCCCTCCACTTT.

The chain carries TRBV30 and TRBJ2-5, with D maybe TRBD2 (6 bases). Germline CDR1 and CDR2: GTSNPN and SVGIG (reference sequence). V was trimmed by 5 bases and J by 5 bases, leaving 15 bases between them. The CDR3 extends over 13 amino acids. Written as DNA, the CDR3 is TGTGCCTGGGGGACGGGGAGCGGGGAGACCCAGTACTTC. This codes for CAWGTGSGETQYF.

V usage is TRBV18 and J usage is TRBJ2-7, with 11 bases identical to TRBD1. J gave up 6 bases and V 3 bases, and 7 bases lay outside the gene matches. The CDR3 is made up of 15 amino acids. CDR1 KGHSH and CDR2 LQKENI come from the germline V gene. In DNA form, the CDR3 reads TGTGCCAGCTCACCCGGACAGGGGGCCTACGGCGAGCAGTACTTC. This translates into CASSPGQGAYGEQYF.

The J gene is TRBJ2-3, the V gene TRBV5-1; 7 bases are shared with TRBD2. The V segment lost 4 bases and the J segment 5 bases; nucleotides outside the gene matches: 13. This CDR3 spans 16 amino acids. Germline values: CDR1 SGHRS, CDR2 YFSETQ. The CDR3 sequence: CASSPGKMSGGDTQYF. CDR3 DNA sequence: TGCGCCAGCAGCCCGGGTAAGATGTCGGGGGGAGATACGCAGTATTTT.

Turning to this clone: An end of the junction differs from the germline gene, which may be a read error. V usage is TRBV6-5 and J usage is TRBJ1-6; TRBD1 agrees at 7 bases. This CDR3 spans 15 amino acids. CDR1 is MNHEY, CDR2 SVGAGI, per germline. CDR3 sequence reads: CASTRGAQAGSPPHF. The CDR3 DNA sequence: TGTGCCAGCACCAGGGGGGCACAGGCGGGTTCACCCCCCCACTTT.

The chain combines TRBV2 with TRBJ1-2; 7 bases agree with TRBD1. Germline CDR1 and CDR2: SNHLY and FYNNEI. J lost 4 bases, V lost 6 bases, and 5 bases had no gene match. This CDR3 comprises 13 residues. The CDR3 coding sequence is TGTGCCAGCAGCCAACAGGGGAGCTATGGCTACACCTTC. As protein: CASSQQGSYGYTF.